The entry that follows covers one T cell receptor beta chain sequence. These data originate in a study of T cell responses to AZD1222 COVID-19 vaccine. Sequencing used immunoSEQ multiplex PCR; TCRdb keeps in-frame clones, though not all of them. In the table there are under 150,000 clones, over 75% of which are singletons. The germline V gene encodes CDR1 LNHDA and CDR2 SQIVND (reference sequence). The V gene lost 11 bases and the J gene lost 0 bases, with 23 bases spanning the gap. There are 18 residues in the CDR3. The chain recombines TRBV19 with TRBJ1-6, with D perhaps matching TRBD1 (6 bases). Sequenced material: peripheral blood, taken on day 0 of AZD1222 vaccination. This sequence was found in an adult in good health. This CDR3 is CASSPTQGGGSYNSPLHF. The DNA for the CDR3 is TGTGCCTCCTCCCCCACACAGGGAGGGGGCTCCTATAATTCACCCCTCCACTTT. Complete variable domain (other parts from reference TRBV19 and TRBJ1-6): DGGITQSPKYLFRKEGQNVTLSCEQNLNHDAMYWYRQDPGQGLRLIYYSQIVNDFQKGDIAEGYSVSREKKESFPLTVTSAQKNPTAFYLCASSPTQGGGSYNSPLHFGNGTRLTVT.